The T cell receptor (beta chain) under discussion was sequenced for a study of blood T cells in healthy people across ages. Roughly 9 milliliters of peripheral blood were drawn from each donor. Isolation of PBMCs gave at least 7 million cells per sample. With V trimmed by 10 bases and J by 0 bases, 15 bases remained unmatched. The length of the CDR3 is 18 residues. Per the germline V gene, CDR1 is ENHRY and CDR2 is SYGVKD. The second PCR ran roughly 7 to 11 cycles with a sample-barcoded 5' primer and J-beta primers. MiXCR, applied by TCRdb to the 5' RACE reads, yields one record per CDR3 protein. The profile shows 800,000 or so distinct CDR3 sequences, around 62% of them singletons.

The chain couples TRBV10-3 to TRBJ2-6; 7 bases match TRBD1. The sequenced material came from blood. This receptor was identified in a man under 40 in good health. The CDR3 nucleotides are TGTGCCACCGGTGAGTCAGACAGGGAAACCTCTGGGGCCAACGTCCTGACTTTC. It yields the protein CATGESDRETSGANVLTF.